The T cell receptor (beta chain) under discussion was sequenced for a study of monozygotic twins with inflammatory bowel disease. The CDR3 loop spans 15 amino acids. The germline gives CDR1 LGHDT, CDR2 YNNKEL (reference sequence). TCRdb reanalyzed the 5' RACE reads and collapses them to one entry per CDR3 protein, without DNA. This listing includes a few hundred thousand distinct CDR3 sequences. The rearrangement joins TRBV3-1 to TRBJ1-6; the TCRdb call, TRBD1, lacks DNA for checking. This TCR was sampled from a human donor with ulcerative colitis or Crohn's disease, or a healthy co-twin of an affected twin (not recorded which). What was sequenced was blood. The CDR3 spells CASSPGGAGNSPLHF.